This TCR beta chain was profiled in a study of T cell repertoires in cytomegalovirus infection. TCRdb fed the reads into MiXCR, producing one record per CDR3 protein. The data hold approximately 250,000 distinct CDR3 sequences, with 9% to 15% observed a single time. This clonotype was counted many times. Source material: PBMCs. This clonotype was sampled from a human donor in good health (CMV status not recorded). Some clones in this sample may be carry-over from other donors' samples.

The CDR3: CASTETGRVYEQYF. CDR3 nucleotide sequence: TGTGCCAGCACCGAAACAGGCCGAGTCTACGAGCAGTACTTC. The rearrangement uses TRBV6-6 and TRBJ2-7, with a weak D call TRBD1 (5 bases). Germline CDR1 MNHNY, CDR2 SVGAGI (reference sequence). This CDR3 has 14 amino acids. V gave up 7 bases and J gave up 3 bases, with 16 bases separating them.